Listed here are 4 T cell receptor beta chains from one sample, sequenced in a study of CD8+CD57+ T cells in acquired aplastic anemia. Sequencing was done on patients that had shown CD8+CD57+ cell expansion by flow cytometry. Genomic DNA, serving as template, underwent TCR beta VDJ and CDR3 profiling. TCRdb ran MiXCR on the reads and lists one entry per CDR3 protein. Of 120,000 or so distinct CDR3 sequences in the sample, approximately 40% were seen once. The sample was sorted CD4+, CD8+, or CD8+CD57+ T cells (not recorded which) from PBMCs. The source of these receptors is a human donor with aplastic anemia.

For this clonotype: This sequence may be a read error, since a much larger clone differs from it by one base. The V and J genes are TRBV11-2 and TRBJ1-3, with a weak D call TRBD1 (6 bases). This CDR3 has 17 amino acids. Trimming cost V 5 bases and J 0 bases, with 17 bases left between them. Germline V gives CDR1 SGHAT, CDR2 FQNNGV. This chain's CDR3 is CASSPNDRDNSGNTIYF. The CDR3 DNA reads TGTGCCAGCAGCCCTAACGACCGGGACAACTCTGGAAACACCATATATTTT.

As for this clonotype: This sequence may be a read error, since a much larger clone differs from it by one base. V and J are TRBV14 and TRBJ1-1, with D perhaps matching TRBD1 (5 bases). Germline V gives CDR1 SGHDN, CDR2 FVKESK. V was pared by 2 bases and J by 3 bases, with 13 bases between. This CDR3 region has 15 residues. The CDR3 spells CASSQSWGGDTEAFF. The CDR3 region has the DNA TGTGCCAGCAGCCAATCCTGGGGGGGGGACACTGAAGCTTTCTTT.

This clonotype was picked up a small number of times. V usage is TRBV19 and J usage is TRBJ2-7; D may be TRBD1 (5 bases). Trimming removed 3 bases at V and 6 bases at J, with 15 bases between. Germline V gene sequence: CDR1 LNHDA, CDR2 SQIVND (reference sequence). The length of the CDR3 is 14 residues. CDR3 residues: CASSMAARAVEQYF. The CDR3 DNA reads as TGTGCCAGTAGTATGGCGGCCAGGGCAGTCGAGCAGTACTTC.

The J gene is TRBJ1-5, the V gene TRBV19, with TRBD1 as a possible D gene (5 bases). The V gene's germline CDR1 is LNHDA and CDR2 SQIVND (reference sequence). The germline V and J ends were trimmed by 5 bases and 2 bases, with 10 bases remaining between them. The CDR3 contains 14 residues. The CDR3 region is CASSSQGGNQPQHF. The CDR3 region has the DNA TGTGCCAGTAGTTCCCAGGGTGGCAATCAGCCCCAGCATTTT.